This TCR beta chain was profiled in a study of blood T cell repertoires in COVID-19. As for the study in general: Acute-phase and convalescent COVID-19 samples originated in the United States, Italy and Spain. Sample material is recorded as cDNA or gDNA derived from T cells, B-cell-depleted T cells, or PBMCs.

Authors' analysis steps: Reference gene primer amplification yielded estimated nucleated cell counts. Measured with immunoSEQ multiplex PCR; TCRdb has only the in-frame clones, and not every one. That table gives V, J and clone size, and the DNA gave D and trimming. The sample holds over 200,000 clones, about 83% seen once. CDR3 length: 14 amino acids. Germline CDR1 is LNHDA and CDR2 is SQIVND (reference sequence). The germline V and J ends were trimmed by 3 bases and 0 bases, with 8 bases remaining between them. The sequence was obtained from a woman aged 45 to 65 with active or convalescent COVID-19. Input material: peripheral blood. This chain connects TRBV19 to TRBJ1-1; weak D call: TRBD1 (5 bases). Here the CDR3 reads CASSIGTLNTEAFF. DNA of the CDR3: TGTGCCAGTAGTATCGGGACTTTGAACACTGAAGCTTTCTTT.